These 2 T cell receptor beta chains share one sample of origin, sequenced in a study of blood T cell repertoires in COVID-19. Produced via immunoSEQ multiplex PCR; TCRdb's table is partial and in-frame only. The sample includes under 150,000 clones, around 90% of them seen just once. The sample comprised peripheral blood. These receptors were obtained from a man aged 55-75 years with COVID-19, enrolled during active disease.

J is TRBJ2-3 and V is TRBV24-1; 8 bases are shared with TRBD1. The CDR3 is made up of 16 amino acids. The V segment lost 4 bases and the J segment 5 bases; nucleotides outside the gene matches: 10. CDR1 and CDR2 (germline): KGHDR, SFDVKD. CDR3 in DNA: TGTGCCACCAGTGACCAGTGGACAGGGAAGGAAGATACGCAGTATTTT. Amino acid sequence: CATSDQWTGKEDTQYF.

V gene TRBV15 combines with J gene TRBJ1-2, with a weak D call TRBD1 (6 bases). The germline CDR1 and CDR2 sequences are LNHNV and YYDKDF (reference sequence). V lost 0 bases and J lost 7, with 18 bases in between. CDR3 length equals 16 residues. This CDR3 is CATSRDSVDSGFGYTF. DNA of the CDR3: TGTGCCACCAGCAGAGACTCCGTGGACAGTGGTTTTGGCTACACCTTC. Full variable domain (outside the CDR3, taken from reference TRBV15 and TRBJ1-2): DAMVIQNPRYQVTQFGKPVTLSCSQTLNHNVMYWYQQKSSQAPKLLFHYYDKDFNNEADTPDNFQSRRPNTSFCFLDIRSPGLGDTAMYLCATSRDSVDSGFGYTFGSGTRLTVV.